This is a list of T cell receptor beta chains from one sample in a study of response to subunit inactivated influenza vaccine. TCRdb re-called the RT-PCR reads through MiXCR, storing one row per CDR3 protein. Among 400,000 to 650,000 distinct CDR3 sequences, around 7.7% were seen once, and the ten largest hold around 12%. The starting material was PBMCs from blood, obtained around 25 months after vaccination. The receptors originated from a man aged 50 to 69 who received an inactivated influenza vaccine. CDR3s leave out the opening cysteine and the closing phenylalanine or tryptophan.

>TRBV4-3|TRBJ2-7
ASSQDLVSYEQY
>TRBV4-2|TRBJ1-5
ASSQDQASLQPQH
>TRBV4-1|TRBJ1-5
ASSQAARDNQPQH
>TRBV5-1|TRBJ2-5
ASSQDPGVGETQY
>TRBV28|TRBJ2-1
ASSGLAGAWYNEQF
>TRBV3-1|TRBJ2-7
ASSQVSGHEQY
>TRBV7-6|TRBJ2-1
ASSQGLAGGGNEQF
>TRBV7-9|TRBJ1-1
ASSMPRDLREAF
>TRBV9|TRBJ2-2
ASSVQAGGPGELF
>TRBV5-5|TRBJ2-7
ASCFSQGVYYEQY
>TRBV7-3|TRBJ2-5
ASSLFTGTRETQY
>TRBV10-3|TRBJ2-7
AISEAGYEQY
>TRBV4-2|TRBJ1-2
ASSQGLGTSWGYT
>TRBV12-3/TRBV12-4|TRBJ1-5
ASRQGTGGGQPQH
>TRBV12-3/TRBV12-4|TRBJ2-1
ASRPAGTGHYNEQF
>TRBV5-6|TRBJ2-5
ASSWDWSGETQY
>TRBV6-5|TRBJ1-2
ASSYPTFGDGYT
>TRBV4-3|TRBJ2-7
ASSQGLSSLDEQY
>TRBV9|TRBJ2-1
ASSVVAGGDNEQF
>TRBV11-2|TRBJ2-7
ASSITGTGGFYSYEQY
>TRBV20-1|TRBJ2-3
SALKGLKADTQY
>TRBV12-3/TRBV12-4|TRBJ2-2
ASSPRRAGELF
>TRBV6-2/TRBV6-3|TRBJ2-7
ASSYSAYEQY
>TRBV9|TRBJ2-7
ASSVGLAGVEQY
>TRBV18|TRBJ1-6
ASSQNGGRSPLY
>TRBV20-1|TRBJ2-7
SARDSVRGSSYEQY
>TRBV30|TRBJ2-3
AWRDGVTTDTQY
>TRBV7-6|TRBJ2-2
ASSLSGGSAGELF
>TRBV18|TRBJ2-3
ASSRGLAAILTDTQY
>TRBV6-5|TRBJ2-7
ASSFGGLGSYEQY
>TRBV3-1|TRBJ1-4
ASSRVATNEKLF
>TRBV18|TRBJ2-3
ASSPRPGTSGVGTDTQY
>TRBV7-2|TRBJ2-7
ASGGAGGPYEQY
>TRBV6-1|TRBJ2-1
ASSPEGLRVNEQF
>TRBV20-1|TRBJ1-1
SARSTTGVGF
>TRBV4-1|TRBJ1-5
ASSQDPTGAPRPQH
>TRBV7-9|TRBJ2-7
ASSQAGTPASYEQY
>TRBV7-8|TRBJ1-5
ASSSRDGKSRPQH
>TRBV3-1|TRBJ1-6
ASSQPGQGTGSPLH
>TRBV3-1|TRBJ2-5
ASSRQGTGGTQY
>TRBV7-9|TRBJ2-7
ASSSDRGSDEQY
>TRBV7-2|TRBJ1-2
ASSPSGGNYGYT
>TRBV7-2|TRBJ1-1
ASSLGYGTEAF
>TRBV7-9|TRBJ1-4
ASSRSRGALREEKLF
>TRBV29-1|TRBJ1-3
SVLYTGDGNTIY
>TRBV3-1|TRBJ1-5
ASSQTGTGGNQPQH
>TRBV28|TRBJ1-4
ASSPLPRGIGEEKLF
>TRBV3-1|TRBJ1-1
ASSQAGNYMNTEAF
>TRBV7-3|TRBJ2-1
ASSPNGLAGDREF
>TRBV20-1|TRBJ2-7
SARKQDRGEQY
>TRBV29-1|TRBJ2-5
SVSRQEETQY
>TRBV20-1|TRBJ2-5
SARPRREMRRY
>TRBV20-1|TRBJ2-7
SARGPGQPFYEQY
>TRBV10-3|TRBJ2-3
AISAVPGQGSSTDTQY